A selection of T cell receptor beta chains follows, all from one sample in a study of blood T cell repertoires in COVID-19. Here immunoSEQ multiplex PCR was the method, and the copy in TCRdb shows in-frame clones only, minus some. The sample gives about 130,000 clones, about 86% of which show up once; around 19% is in the top ten. Sequencing was done on a sample of peripheral blood. The receptors were gathered from a woman between 50 and 59 years old who had recovered from COVID-19. Each CDR3 is given with its conserved first and last residue. A D gene is named only where the DNA matches it firmly. The size of a clone is reported for some rows only, either as once, few or many, or as a class for expanded clones.

TRBV6-1	TRBJ1-1	NA	TRBD1	CASSEAKGATTFF	TGTGCCAGCAGTGAAGCGAAGGGGGCTACGACTTTCTTT
TRBV6-4	TRBJ1-5	NA	TRBD1	CASIRDRWPFYQPQHF	TGTGCCAGCATACGGGACAGGTGGCCCTTCTATCAGCCCCAGCATTTT
TRBV6-5	TRBJ2-4	NA	NA	CASRLSGLAKNIQYF	TGTGCCAGCAGATTAAGCGGATTAGCCAAAAACATTCAGTACTTC
TRBV7-9	TRBJ1-2	NA	NA	CASSPGVGYTF	TGTGCCAGCAGCCCAGGCGTGGGCTACACCTTC
TRBV12-3/TRBV12-4	TRBJ1-1	NA	NA	CASSFGVPAEAFF	TGTGCCAGCAGTTTCGGGGTCCCCGCTGAAGCTTTCTTT
TRBV27	TRBJ2-5	NA	TRBD1	CASSWGRGPRETQYF	TGTGCCAGCAGTTGGGGCAGGGGGCCTCGGGAGACCCAGTACTTC
TRBV5-1	TRBJ2-2	NA	TRBD1	CASSLTQGAGELFF	TGCGCCAGCAGCTTGACACAGGGGGCCGGGGAGCTGTTTTTT
TRBV7-9	TRBJ1-4	NA	TRBD1	CASSSKGAPNEKLFF	TGTGCCAGCAGTTCGAAGGGGGCCCCTAATGAAAAACTGTTTTTT
TRBV15	TRBJ1-5	few	NA	CATSPKIGHPGTAQHF	TGTGCCACCAGCCCCAAAATAGGACACCCGGGGACTGCCCAGCATTTT
TRBV7-2	TRBJ1-5	NA	NA	CASSLGQYNQPQHF	TGTGCCAGCAGCTTAGGCCAGTACAATCAGCCCCAGCATTTT
TRBV19	TRBJ1-1	NA	NA	CASSRRDAGMEAFF	TGTGCCAGTAGCAGAAGAGACGCAGGAATGGAAGCTTTCTTT
TRBV5-1	TRBJ2-6	NA	NA	CASSVDGSSGANVLTF	TGCGCCAGCAGCGTGGACGGGAGCTCTGGGGCCAACGTCCTGACTTTC
TRBV2	TRBJ2-5	NA	NA	CASSEARRAQYF	TGTGCCAGCAGTGAAGCGCGGAGGGCCCAGTACTTC